The 32 T cell receptor beta chains below come from one sample, sequenced in a study of STAT3 mutations in large granular lymphocyte leukemia. Here immunoSEQ multiplex PCR was the method, and the copy in TCRdb shows in-frame clones only, minus some. The sample lists some 15,000 clones, 80% to 95% occurring once. Study findings and constraints: In T-cell large granular lymphocyte leukemia, about half of patients showed multiple immunodominant subclonotypes.

The antigens these receptors bind are not known. Specimen: peripheral blood mononuclear cells. The source is a woman aged 45-60 years with T-cell large granular lymphocyte leukemia. Some clones in this sample may be carry-over from other donors' samples.

V usage is TRBV4-3 and J usage is TRBJ1-5; D unclear. There are 13 residues in the CDR3. Germline V gene data show CDR1 as LGHNA and CDR2 as YSLEER. V lost 4 bases and J 8 bases, leaving 12 bases between the germline ends. The DNA of the CDR3 is TGCGCCAGCAGCCGACGATCAGGCGAGCCCCAGCATTTT. It is translated as CASSRRSGEPQHF.

This rearrangement joins TRBV7-8 to TRBJ1-2, with D possibly TRBD1 on 5 matching bases. Deletions cut 5 bases from V and 8 bases from J, with 27 bases between. This CDR3 is 17 amino acids long. From germline, CDR1 is SGHVS and CDR2 FQNEAQ. Here the CDR3 reads CASSPGRGLRASIGYTF. The CDR3 DNA follows: TGTGCCAGCAGCCCAGGTCGGGGACTGCGCGCTTCTATCGGCTACACCTTC.

The chain has TRBV13 and TRBJ2-1; 7 bases line up with TRBD2. The length of the CDR3 is 16 residues. V lost 3 bases, J lost 0 bases, and 5 bases stayed unmatched. Germline values: CDR1 PRHDT, CDR2 FYEKMQ (reference sequence). CDR3 protein: CASSFLAGVSYNEQFF. In nucleotides, the CDR3 is TGTGCCAGCAGCTTCTTAGCGGGCGTCTCCTACAATGAGCAGTTCTTC.

V and J are TRBV29-1 and TRBJ2-7, with TRBD1 as a possible D gene (6 bases). V was pared by 8 bases and J by 6 bases, with 23 bases between. The germline CDR1 and CDR2 sequences are SQVTM and ANQGSEA. The CDR3 totals 14 residues. DNA of the CDR3: TGCAGCCTTTCCCCAAAGGCAGGACAGTTCGAGCAGTACTTC. It is translated as CSLSPKAGQFEQYF.

The rearrangement links TRBV5-1 to TRBJ1-2; TRBD1 is a possible D gene (5 bases). The CDR3 sequence is 15 residues long. CDR1 is SGHRS and CDR2 is YFSETQ in the germline V gene. With 1 base removed from V and 4 bases from J, the gap between germline ends came to 14 bases. Here the CDR3 reads CASSLNPGLSYGYTF. Here the CDR3 DNA reads TGCGCCAGCAGCTTGAATCCGGGACTGAGCTATGGCTACACCTTC.

The chain links TRBV29-1 to TRBJ1-1, with 7 bases fitting TRBD1. Germline V gene sequence: CDR1 SQVTM, CDR2 ANQGSEA. This CDR3 region has 16 residues. Germline trimming cut 1 base from V and 0 bases from J; bases unmatched to any gene: 8. For the CDR3, the DNA is TGCAGCGTTGAAGGGGGACAGAGGGGGTTGAACACTGAAGCTTTCTTT. Its protein is CSVEGGQRGLNTEAFF.

The chain combines TRBV5-1 with TRBJ1-1; the D gene is possibly TRBD1 (5 bases). The CDR3 covers 16 residues. Germline V lookup: CDR1 SGHRS, CDR2 YFSETQ. Trimming shortened V by 3 bases and J by 7 bases, and 22 bases separated the two germline ends. The CDR3 DNA follows: TGCGCCAGCAGCTCACAAGAGTTTCGACAGAGCTATGAAGCTTTCTTT. Its protein product is CASSSQEFRQSYEAFF.

J is TRBJ1-4 and V is TRBV5-1; a possible D gene is TRBD1 (6 bases). Germline V gene sequence: CDR1 SGHRS, CDR2 YFSETQ. The CDR3 is made up of 16 amino acids. Between the trimmed V and J ends, which lost 4 bases and 8 bases, there was a span of 21 bases. CDR3 sequence: CASSLRPDSFKEKLFF. The CDR3 DNA follows: TGCGCCAGCAGCCTGCGACCGGACAGCTTTAAAGAAAAACTGTTTTTT. Drawing the rest from reference TRBV5-1 and TRBJ1-4, the complete variable domain is KAGVTQTPRYLIKTRGQQVTLSCSPISGHRSVSWYQQTPGQGLQFLFEYFSETQRNKGNFPGRFSGRQFSNSRSEMNVSTLELGDSALYLCASSLRPDSFKEKLFFGSGTQLSVL.

The chain has TRBV28 and TRBJ1-1; a possible D gene is TRBD1 (6 bases). The CDR3 runs to 13 residues. Germline-derived CDR1 and CDR2 are MDHEN and SYDVKM. Between the trimmed V and J ends, which lost 6 bases and 5 bases, there was a span of 13 bases. Here the CDR3 DNA reads TGTGCCAGCAGACGGCAGGGGAATACTGAAGCTTTCTTT. Amino acids: CASRRQGNTEAFF. Full variable domain (rest looked up from reference TRBV28 and TRBJ1-1): DVKVTQSSRYLVKRTGEKVFLECVQDMDHENMFWYRQDPGLGLRLIYFSYDVKMKEKGDIPEGYSVSREKKERFSLILESASTNQTSMYLCASRRQGNTEAFFGQGTRLTVV.

This clone was recorded only once. V is TRBV5-1 and J is TRBJ1-1; D not certain. Germline lookup yields CDR1 SGHRS and CDR2 YFSETQ. The V end lost 0 bases, the J end lost 1 base, and 7 bases lay between the germline ends. This CDR3 contains 14 residues. CDR3 protein: CASSLGTANTEAFF. In DNA form, the CDR3 reads TGCGCCAGCAGCTTGGGGACGGCGAACACTGAAGCTTTCTTT.

The chain joins TRBV2 to TRBJ1-3; D unclear. CDR3 length equals 16 residues. The V gene lost 6 bases and the J gene lost 5 bases, with 20 bases spanning the gap. CDR1 SNHLY and CDR2 FYNNEI come from the germline V gene. DNA for the CDR3: TGTGCCAGCAGCGAAAATCGTAGGAGTCTAAGAAACACCATATATTTT. This gives the protein CASSENRRSLRNTIYF.

The rearrangement uses TRBV9 and TRBJ2-3, with D perhaps matching TRBD1 (6 bases). V shed 4 bases and J shed 0 bases, with 9 bases lying between them. This CDR3 region has 14 residues. Germline V gene data show CDR1 as SGDLS and CDR2 as YYNGEE. CDR3 in DNA: TGTGCCAGCAGCAATGGGGGCAGCACAGATACGCAGTATTTT. It codes for CASSNGGSTDTQYF.

The chain employs TRBV10-3 and TRBJ2-3; 9 nucleotides align to TRBD1. The CDR3 is 16 amino acids. Germline loops: CDR1 ENHRY, CDR2 SYGVKD. Trimming removed 4 bases from V and 4 bases from J; junction bases left unmatched: 9. In DNA form, the CDR3 reads TGTGCCATCAGTGGGGGGGGACAGGGAGCCGCAGATACGCAGTATTTT. Its translation: CAISGGGQGAADTQYF.

This chain connects TRBV7-2 to TRBJ1-2; 11 nucleotides line up with TRBD1. The germline V gene has CDR1 SGHTA and CDR2 FQGNSA. The CDR3 has 13 residues. V lost 5 bases, J lost 6 bases, and 2 bases stayed unmatched. In nucleotides, the CDR3 is TGTGCCAGCAGCCGGGACAGGGGGGATGGCTACACCTTC. It translates to CASSRDRGDGYTF.

The V call is TRBV7-3, the J call TRBJ2-1; 8 bases agree with TRBD2. The CDR3 runs to 15 residues. In germline, CDR1 is SGHTA, CDR2 FQGTGA. Trimming removed 3 bases from V and 0 bases from J; junction bases left unmatched: 1. CDR3 nucleotide sequence: TGTGCCAGCAGCTTCAGCGGGAGCTCCTACAATGAGCAGTTCTTC. It codes for CASSFSGSSYNEQFF.

This sequence joins TRBV6-6 and TRBJ1-2, with 7 bases identical to TRBD1. V gave up 6 bases and J gave up 2 bases; unmatched junction bases: 9. The V gene's germline CDR1 is MNHNY and CDR2 SVGAGI (reference sequence). The CDR3 is 15 residues long. CDR3 in amino acids: CASSDPQGENYGYTF. CDR3 sequence (DNA): TGTGCCAGCAGCGATCCTCAGGGGGAGAACTATGGCTACACCTTC.

This clone was recorded once. The chain recombines TRBV5-4 with TRBJ2-5; D not certain. CDR1 SGHNT and CDR2 YYREEE come from the germline V gene (reference sequence). Trimming left V 0 bases short and J 0 bases short, with 6 bases between. The CDR3 is 14 residues long. CDR3 DNA sequence: TGTGCCAGCAGCTTGGAAGTACACCAAGAGACCCAGTACTTC. Protein sequence: CASSLEVHQETQYF.

The chain employs TRBV29-1 and TRBJ2-2, with TRBD1 identical over 8 bases. CDR3 length: 13 amino acids. The germline gives CDR1 SQVTM, CDR2 ANQGSEA. Trimming at V came to 6 bases and at J to 5 bases, leaving 5 bases not matched to a gene. CDR3 nucleotide sequence: TGCAGCGTGGGGACAGGAGGAACCGGGGAGCTGTTTTTT. Translating gives CSVGTGGTGELFF.

This chain connects TRBV19 to TRBJ2-7, with D possibly matching TRBD2 (7 bases). CDR3 size: 15 residues. V was trimmed by 2 bases and J by 0 bases, leaving 11 bases between them. Looked up from germline, CDR1 is LNHDA and CDR2 is SQIVND (reference sequence). The CDR3 DNA is TGTGCCAGTAGTATACTAGCGGACAGCTCCTACGAGCAGTACTTC. Amino acid sequence: CASSILADSSYEQYF. The whole variable domain, filled in from reference TRBV19 and TRBJ2-7, reads DGGITQSPKYLFRKEGQNVTLSCEQNLNHDAMYWYRQDPGQGLRLIYYSQIVNDFQKGDIAEGYSVSREKKESFPLTVTSAQKNPTAFYLCASSILADSSYEQYFGPGTRLTVT.

This clone was observed once. V usage is TRBV5-1 and J usage is TRBJ1-1; no firm D call. This CDR3 contains 13 residues. Germline V gene sequence: CDR1 SGHRS, CDR2 YFSETQ. V lost 1 base and J 0 bases, leaving 4 bases between the germline ends. CDR3 region: CASSLWVNTEAFF. The CDR3 nucleotides are TGCGCCAGCAGCTTGTGGGTGAACACTGAAGCTTTCTTT.

This clone was seen a single time. The chain combines TRBV5-1 with TRBJ1-2, with unresolved D. The CDR3 has 13 residues. CDR1 and CDR2 (germline): SGHRS, YFSETQ. The ends were cut back, 9 bases at V and 6 bases at J, with 18 bases in the middle. For the CDR3, the DNA is TGCGCCAACTACCCCAGGCGAGGAGATGGCTACACCTTC. Amino acid sequence: CANYPRRGDGYTF. The variable domain in full, with the rest retrieved from reference TRBV5-1 and TRBJ1-2, is KAGVTQTPRYLIKTRGQQVTLSCSPISGHRSVSWYQQTPGQGLQFLFEYFSETQRNKGNFPGRFSGRQFSNSRSEMNVSTLELGDSALYLCANYPRRGDGYTFGSGTRLTVV.

V gene TRBV29-1 combines with J gene TRBJ2-1, with a tentative D call TRBD1 (5 bases). V was pared by 8 bases and J by 4 bases, with 12 bases between. There are 12 residues in the CDR3. CDR1 is SQVTM, CDR2 ANQGSEA, per germline. For the CDR3, the DNA is TGCAGCCCACCTGGACAATACAATGAGCAGTTCTTC. Amino acids: CSPPGQYNEQFF.

V usage is TRBV5-1 and J usage is TRBJ2-3; 7 nucleotides agree with TRBD2. The CDR3 contains 16 residues. In germline, CDR1 is SGHRS, CDR2 YFSETQ. V lost 0 bases to trimming and J lost 0 bases; unmatched junction nucleotides: 4. CDR3 residues: CASSLGGSASTDTQYF. DNA for the CDR3: TGCGCCAGCAGCTTGGGCGGGAGCGCTAGCACAGATACGCAGTATTTT. Complete variable domain (other parts from reference TRBV5-1 and TRBJ2-3): KAGVTQTPRYLIKTRGQQVTLSCSPISGHRSVSWYQQTPGQGLQFLFEYFSETQRNKGNFPGRFSGRQFSNSRSEMNVSTLELGDSALYLCASSLGGSASTDTQYFGPGTRLTVL.

J is TRBJ1-4 and V is TRBV25-1; 7 bases are a match to TRBD1. V lost 5 bases to trimming and J lost 5 bases; unmatched junction nucleotides: 5. The CDR3 totals 14 residues. CDR1 is MGHDK and CDR2 is SYGVNS in the germline V gene. The CDR3 spells CASSPGQLNEKLFF. CDR3 coding DNA: TGTGCCAGCAGTCCGGGACAGCTGAATGAAAAACTGTTTTTT.

The DNA for the CDR3 is TGTGCCAGCAGCCCCGGGACAAATAACTATGGCTACACCTTC. Its translation: CASSPGTNNYGYTF. The V call is TRBV7-9, the J call TRBJ1-2; tentative D call: TRBD1 (6 bases). The V end lost 5 bases, the J end lost 1 base, and 11 bases lay between the germline ends. The CDR3 is 14 residues long. Germline V gives CDR1 SEHNR, CDR2 FQNEAQ (reference sequence).

CDR3 sequence (DNA): TGTGCCAGCGCGACTAGCGGGGACTACGAGCAGTACTTC. Its protein product is CASATSGDYEQYF. The rearrangement uses TRBV7-9 and TRBJ2-7, with 11 bases fitting TRBD2. V shed 8 bases and J 3 bases; nucleotides not matched to a gene: 3. CDR1 and CDR2 (germline): SEHNR, FQNEAQ (reference sequence). The CDR3 consists of 13 residues.

The chain employs TRBV5-1 and TRBJ2-1; D unclear. Between the trimmed V and J ends, which lost 5 bases and 8 bases, there was a span of 11 bases. This CDR3 has 12 residues. From germline, CDR1 is SGHRS and CDR2 YFSETQ. DNA of the CDR3: TGCGCCAGCAGTATCCCTTCGGATGAGCAGTTCTTC. It translates to CASSIPSDEQFF.

The chain employs TRBV5-1 and TRBJ2-7; 9 positions agree with TRBD1. The CDR3 spans 15 residues. Germline values: CDR1 SGHRS, CDR2 YFSETQ. Trimming cost V 0 bases and J 4 bases; bases outside gene matches: 5. CDR3 sequence (DNA): TGCGCCAGCAGCTTGGATGGGACAGGGAGTTACGAGCAGTACTTC. It encodes CASSLDGTGSYEQYF. Looking up the rest from reference TRBV5-1 and TRBJ2-7 gives the full variable domain: KAGVTQTPRYLIKTRGQQVTLSCSPISGHRSVSWYQQTPGQGLQFLFEYFSETQRNKGNFPGRFSGRQFSNSRSEMNVSTLELGDSALYLCASSLDGTGSYEQYFGPGTRLTVT.

The rearrangement uses TRBV30 and TRBJ2-7; D gene ambiguous. V was shortened by 0 bases and J by 0 bases, with 12 bases between the two germline ends. Germline CDR1 GTSNPN, CDR2 SVGIG (reference sequence). The CDR3 loop spans 15 amino acids. CDR3 DNA sequence: TGTGCCTGGAGTGTACGGCATCAGAGCTCCTACGAGCAGTACTTC. It specifies CAWSVRHQSSYEQYF.

CDR3 DNA sequence: TGCAGCGTTGAAGGGATGGAAGTAGGACAGCTCGGAAACATTCAGTACTTC. Translating gives CSVEGMEVGQLGNIQYF. V gene TRBV29-1 combines with J gene TRBJ2-4; the D gene is possibly TRBD1 (6 bases). CDR3 length equals 17 residues. The germline V gene encodes CDR1 SQVTM and CDR2 ANQGSEA. Trimming removed 1 base at V and 6 bases at J, with 22 bases between.

V and J are TRBV7-9 and TRBJ2-7; D remains ambiguous. This CDR3 has 16 residues. Per germline, CDR1 SEHNR and CDR2 FQNEAQ (reference sequence). Trimming left V 4 bases short and J 0 bases short, with 16 bases between. The DNA for the CDR3 is TGTGCCAGCAGCTCCCAAAAGAGGACCGTCTCCTACGAGCAGTACTTC. Protein: CASSSQKRTVSYEQYF.

The chain is built from TRBV7-9 and TRBJ2-3; TRBD1 is a possible D gene (7 bases). CDR3 size: 16 residues. Trimming shortened V by 4 bases and J by 0 bases, and 14 bases separated the two germline ends. From germline, CDR1 is SEHNR and CDR2 FQNEAQ (reference sequence). The CDR3 spells CASSSRGESSTDTQYF. The CDR3 DNA sequence: TGTGCCAGCAGCTCCAGGGGGGAGAGCAGCACAGATACGCAGTATTTT.